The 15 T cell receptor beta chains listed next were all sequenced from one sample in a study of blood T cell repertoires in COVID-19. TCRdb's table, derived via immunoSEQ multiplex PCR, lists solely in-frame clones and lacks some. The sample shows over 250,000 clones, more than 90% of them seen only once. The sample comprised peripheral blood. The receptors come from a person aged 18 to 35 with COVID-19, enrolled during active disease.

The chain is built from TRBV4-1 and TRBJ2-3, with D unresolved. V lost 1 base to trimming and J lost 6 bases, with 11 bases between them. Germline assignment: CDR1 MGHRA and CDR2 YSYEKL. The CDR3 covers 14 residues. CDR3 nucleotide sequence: TGCGCCAGCAGCCAAGCAGGTTTACCCGATACGCAGTATTTT. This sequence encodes CASSQAGLPDTQYF.

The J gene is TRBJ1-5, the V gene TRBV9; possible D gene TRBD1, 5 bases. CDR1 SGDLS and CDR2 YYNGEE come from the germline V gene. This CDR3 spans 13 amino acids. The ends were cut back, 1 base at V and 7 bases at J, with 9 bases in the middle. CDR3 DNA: TGTGCCAGCAGCGTATCAGGGAAACAGCCCCAGCATTTT. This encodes CASSVSGKQPQHF.

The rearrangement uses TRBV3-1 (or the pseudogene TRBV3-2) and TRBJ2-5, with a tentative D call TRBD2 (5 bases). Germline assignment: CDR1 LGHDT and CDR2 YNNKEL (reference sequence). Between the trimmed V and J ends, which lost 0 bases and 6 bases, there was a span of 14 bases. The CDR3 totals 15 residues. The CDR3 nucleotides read TGTGCCAGCAGCCAAGATTCAGGTTTCGGGAAGACCCAGTACTTC. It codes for CASSQDSGFGKTQYF.

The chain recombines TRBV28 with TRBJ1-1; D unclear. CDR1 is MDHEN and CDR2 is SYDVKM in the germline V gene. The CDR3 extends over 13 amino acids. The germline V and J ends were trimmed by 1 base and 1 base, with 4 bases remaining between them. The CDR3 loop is CASSLSQNTEAFF. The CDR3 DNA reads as TGTGCCAGCAGTTTATCCCAGAACACTGAAGCTTTCTTT.

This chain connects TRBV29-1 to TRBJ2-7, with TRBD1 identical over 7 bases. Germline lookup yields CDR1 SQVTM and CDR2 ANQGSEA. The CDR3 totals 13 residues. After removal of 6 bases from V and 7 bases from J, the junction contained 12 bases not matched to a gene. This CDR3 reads CSVTTGISSEQYF. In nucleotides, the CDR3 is TGCAGCGTGACGACAGGGATTAGCTCTGAGCAGTACTTC.

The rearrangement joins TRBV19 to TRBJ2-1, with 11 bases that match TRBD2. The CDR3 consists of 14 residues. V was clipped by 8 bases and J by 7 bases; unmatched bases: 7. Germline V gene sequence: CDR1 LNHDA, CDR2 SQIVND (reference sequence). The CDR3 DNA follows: TGTGCCAGTTCAGTAGCGGGAGGGTTGAATGAGCAGTTCTTC. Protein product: CASSVAGGLNEQFF.

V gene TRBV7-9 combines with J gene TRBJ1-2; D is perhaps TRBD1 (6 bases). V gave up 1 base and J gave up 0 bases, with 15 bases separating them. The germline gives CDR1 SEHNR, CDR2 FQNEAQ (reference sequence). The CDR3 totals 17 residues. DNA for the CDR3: TGTGCCAGCAGCTTAGAGGCCATCAGGGGTACTAACTATGGCTACACCTTC. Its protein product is CASSLEAIRGTNYGYTF. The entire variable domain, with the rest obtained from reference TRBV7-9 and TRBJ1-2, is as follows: DTGVSQNPRHKITKRGQNVTFRCDPISEHNRLYWYRQTLGQGPEFLTYFQNEAQLEKSRLLSDRFSAERPKGSFSTLEIQRTEQGDSAMYLCASSLEAIRGTNYGYTFGSGTRLTVV.

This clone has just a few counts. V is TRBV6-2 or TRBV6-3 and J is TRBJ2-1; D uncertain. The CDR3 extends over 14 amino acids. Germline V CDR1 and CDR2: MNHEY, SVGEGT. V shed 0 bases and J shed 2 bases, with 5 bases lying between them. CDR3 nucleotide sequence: TGTGCCAGCAGTTACTCGGGCACCTACAATGAGCAGTTCTTC. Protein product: CASSYSGTYNEQFF.

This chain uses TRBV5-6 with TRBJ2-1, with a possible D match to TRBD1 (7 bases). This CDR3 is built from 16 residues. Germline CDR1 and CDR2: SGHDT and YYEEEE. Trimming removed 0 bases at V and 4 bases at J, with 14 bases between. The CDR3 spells CASSLARGESYNEQFF. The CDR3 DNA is TGTGCCAGCAGCTTGGCCAGGGGGGAATCTTACAATGAGCAGTTCTTC.

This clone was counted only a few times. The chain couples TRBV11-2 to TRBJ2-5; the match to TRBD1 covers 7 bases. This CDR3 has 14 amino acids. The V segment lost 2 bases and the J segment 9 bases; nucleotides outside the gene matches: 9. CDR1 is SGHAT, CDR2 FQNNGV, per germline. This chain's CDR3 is CASSLFGQDRAQYF. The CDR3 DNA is TGTGCCAGCAGCTTATTCGGACAGGACCGGGCCCAGTACTTC.

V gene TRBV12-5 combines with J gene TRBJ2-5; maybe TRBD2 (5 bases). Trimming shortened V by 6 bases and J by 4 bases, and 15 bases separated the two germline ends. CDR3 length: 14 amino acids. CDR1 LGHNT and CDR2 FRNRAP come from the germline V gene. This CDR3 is CASGRTAGGETQYF. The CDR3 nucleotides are TGTGCTAGTGGACGGACGGCGGGCGGAGAGACCCAGTACTTC.

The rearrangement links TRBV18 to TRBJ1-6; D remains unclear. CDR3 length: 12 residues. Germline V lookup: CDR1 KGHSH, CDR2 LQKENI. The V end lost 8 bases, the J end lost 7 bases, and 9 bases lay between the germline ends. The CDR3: CASGTVNSPLHF. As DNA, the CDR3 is TGTGCCAGCGGAACAGTGAATTCACCCCTCCACTTT.

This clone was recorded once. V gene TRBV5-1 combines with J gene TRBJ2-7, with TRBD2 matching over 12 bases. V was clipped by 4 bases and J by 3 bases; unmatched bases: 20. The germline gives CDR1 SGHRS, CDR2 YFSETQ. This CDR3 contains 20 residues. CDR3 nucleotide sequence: TGCGCCAGCAGCCCTGGGGTTCTCGATTTACTAGCGGGAGGACTCTACGAGCAGTACTTC. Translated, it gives CASSPGVLDLLAGGLYEQYF.

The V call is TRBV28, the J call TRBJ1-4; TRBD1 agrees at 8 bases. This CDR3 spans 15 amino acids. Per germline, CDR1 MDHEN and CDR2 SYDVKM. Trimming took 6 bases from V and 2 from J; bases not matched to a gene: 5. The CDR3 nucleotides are TGTGCCAGCAGAGACAGGGGCCTGACTAATGAAAAACTGTTTTTT. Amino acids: CASRDRGLTNEKLFF.

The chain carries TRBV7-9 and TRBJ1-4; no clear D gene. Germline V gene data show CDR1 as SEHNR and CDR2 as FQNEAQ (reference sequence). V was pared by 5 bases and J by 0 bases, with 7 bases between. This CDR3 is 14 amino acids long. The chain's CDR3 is CASSQHATNEKLFF. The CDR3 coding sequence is TGTGCCAGCAGCCAACACGCAACTAATGAAAAACTGTTTTTT.